These 9 T cell receptor beta chains share one sample of origin, sequenced in a study of Ad26.COV2.S vaccination and SARS-CoV-2 variants. Repertoires were generated with immunoSEQ multiplex PCR, while TCRdb's copy carries only in-frame clones and drops some. The sample lists about 390,000 clones; roughly nine tenths were seen once. Treatment meaning: 15 to 20 received Ad26.COV2.S at low or high dose, single or two shots; about 5 received placebo; per-sample allocation not given. The samples date from day 63 after the first vaccine or placebo injection. This specimen was peripheral blood, taken in a trial of Ad26.COV2.S vaccine versus placebo. The receptors come from a person aged 18-60 years who received the Ad26.COV2.S COVID-19 vaccine or a placebo.

The rearrangement uses TRBV9 and TRBJ2-7; tentatively, D is TRBD1 (5 bases). V was clipped by 0 bases and J by 3 bases, with 10 bases between them. CDR3 length equals 14 residues. CDR1 and CDR2 (germline): SGDLS, YYNGEE. The CDR3 nucleotides read TGTGCCAGCAGCGTAGCCATAGGGGACTACGAGCAGTACTTC. It yields the protein CASSVAIGDYEQYF.

The chain joins TRBV20-1 to TRBJ1-1; no clear D. The V end was cut by 1 base, the J end by 7 bases, with 7 bases between. The CDR3 sequence is 11 residues long. The germline gives CDR1 DFQATT, CDR2 SNEGSKA (reference sequence). CDR3 in DNA: TGCAGTGCTAGAGCAGGACTTGAAGCTTTCTTT. Residues: CSARAGLEAFF.

The chain joins TRBV20-1 to TRBJ2-7; 9 nucleotides align to TRBD2. Germline CDR1 and CDR2: DFQATT and SNEGSKA (reference sequence). This CDR3 is built from 15 residues. Trimming removed 3 bases from V and 0 bases from J; junction bases left unmatched: 6. CDR3 DNA: TGCAGTGCTAGTTCGACTAGCGGACTCTCCTACGAGCAGTACTTC. Amino acids: CSASSTSGLSYEQYF.

The chain carries TRBV5-1 and TRBJ1-4; D call uncertain. Germline assignment: CDR1 SGHRS and CDR2 YFSETQ. This CDR3 region has 14 residues. V shed 0 bases and J shed 7 bases, with 10 bases lying between them. The CDR3 is CASSLDRAGEKLFF. CDR3 in DNA: TGCGCCAGCAGCTTGGATAGGGCGGGTGAAAAACTGTTTTTT.

This chain connects TRBV7-8 to TRBJ2-1; no definite D call. Germline lookup yields CDR1 SGHVS and CDR2 FQNEAQ. V was cut by 1 base and J by 3 bases, with 7 bases left in between. The CDR3 consists of 14 residues. The CDR3, as DNA: TGTGCCAGCAGCTTAGATTTGGTCTACAATGAGCAGTTCTTC. Amino acids: CASSLDLVYNEQFF.

This clone has just a few counts. V is TRBV10-3 and J is TRBJ2-7; 9 nucleotides align to TRBD1. V lost 11 bases, J lost 5 bases, and 10 bases stayed unmatched. Germline V gene data show CDR1 as ENHRY and CDR2 as SYGVKD. This CDR3 region has 13 residues. The CDR3 nucleotides are TGTGCCGTTCACGGGACAGGGATCGACGAGCAGTACTTC. Translating gives CAVHGTGIDEQYF.

The chain is built from TRBV19 and TRBJ1-2; D uncertain. Germline assignment: CDR1 LNHDA and CDR2 SQIVND (reference sequence). The length of the CDR3 is 10 residues. Trimming stripped 9 bases from V and 4 bases from J, with 6 bases between. CDR3 nucleotide sequence: TGTGCCAGGTGGGCCTATGGCTACACCTTC. Protein sequence: CARWAYGYTF.

The chain combines TRBV27 with TRBJ2-5, with D possibly TRBD2 on 6 matching bases. The CDR3 totals 14 residues. Germline lookup yields CDR1 MNHEY and CDR2 SMNVEV (reference sequence). V lost 0 bases and J 9 bases, leaving 14 bases between the germline ends. The CDR3 region has the DNA TGTGCCAGCAGTTTATCCCCGGGACTCCGGGCCCAGTACTTC. Residues: CASSLSPGLRAQYF.

As DNA, the CDR3 is TGTGCCAGCAGCTTCCGGACAAGCACAGATACGCAGTATTTT. As protein: CASSFRTSTDTQYF. This chain joins TRBV11-2 and TRBJ2-3; D might be TRBD1 (5 bases). Per the germline V gene, CDR1 is SGHAT and CDR2 is FQNNGV. Trimming removed 3 bases from V and 0 bases from J, with 7 bases in between. This CDR3 is built from 14 residues.